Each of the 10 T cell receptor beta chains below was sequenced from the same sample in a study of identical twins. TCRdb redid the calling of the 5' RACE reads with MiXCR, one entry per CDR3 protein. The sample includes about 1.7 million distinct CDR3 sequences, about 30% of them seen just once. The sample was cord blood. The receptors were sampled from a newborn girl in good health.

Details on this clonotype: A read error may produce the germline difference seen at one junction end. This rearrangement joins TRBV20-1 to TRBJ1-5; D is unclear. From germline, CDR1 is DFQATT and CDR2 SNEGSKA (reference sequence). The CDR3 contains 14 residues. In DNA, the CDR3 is TGCAGTGCTAGAGAAGGGTTGAGCAATCGGCCCCAGCATTTT. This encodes CSAREGLSNRPQHF.

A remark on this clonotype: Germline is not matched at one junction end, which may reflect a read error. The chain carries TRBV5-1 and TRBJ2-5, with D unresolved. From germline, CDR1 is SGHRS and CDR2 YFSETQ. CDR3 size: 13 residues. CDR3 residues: CASGLNDPETQYF. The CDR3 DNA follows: TGCGCCAGCGGCTTAAACGACCCAGAGACCCAGTACTTC. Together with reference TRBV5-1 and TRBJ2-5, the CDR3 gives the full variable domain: KAGVTQTPRYLIKTRGQQVTLSCSPISGHRSVSWYQQTPGQGLQFLFEYFSETQRNKGNFPGRFSGRQFSNSRSEMNVSTLELGDSALYLCASGLNDPETQYFGPGTRLLVL.

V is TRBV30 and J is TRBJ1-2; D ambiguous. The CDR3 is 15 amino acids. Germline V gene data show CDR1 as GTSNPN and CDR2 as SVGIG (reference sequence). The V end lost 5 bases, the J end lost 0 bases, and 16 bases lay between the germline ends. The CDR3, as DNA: TGTGCCTGGGTAGGAACGGCACAAGCTAACTATGGCTACACCTTC. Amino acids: CAWVGTAQANYGYTF.

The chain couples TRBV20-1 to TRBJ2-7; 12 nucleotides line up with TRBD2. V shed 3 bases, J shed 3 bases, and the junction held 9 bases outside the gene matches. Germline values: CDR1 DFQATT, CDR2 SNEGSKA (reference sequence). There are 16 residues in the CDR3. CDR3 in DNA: TGCAGTGCTAGGCGACCTAGCGGGAGGGCCCTCTACGAGCAGTACTTC. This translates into CSARRPSGRALYEQYF.

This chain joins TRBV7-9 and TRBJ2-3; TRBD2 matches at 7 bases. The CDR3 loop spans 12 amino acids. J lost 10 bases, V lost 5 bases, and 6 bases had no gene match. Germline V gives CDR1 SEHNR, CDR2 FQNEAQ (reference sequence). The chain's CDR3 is CASSPLGLAQYF. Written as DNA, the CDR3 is TGTGCCAGCAGCCCTCTAGGACTAGCGCAGTATTTT.

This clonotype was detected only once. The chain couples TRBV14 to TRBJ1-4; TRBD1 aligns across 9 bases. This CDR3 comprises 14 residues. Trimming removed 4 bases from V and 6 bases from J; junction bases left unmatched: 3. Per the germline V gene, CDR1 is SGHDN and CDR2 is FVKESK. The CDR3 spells CASSRRTGDEKLFF. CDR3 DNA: TGTGCCAGCAGCCGTCGGACAGGGGATGAAAAACTGTTTTTT.

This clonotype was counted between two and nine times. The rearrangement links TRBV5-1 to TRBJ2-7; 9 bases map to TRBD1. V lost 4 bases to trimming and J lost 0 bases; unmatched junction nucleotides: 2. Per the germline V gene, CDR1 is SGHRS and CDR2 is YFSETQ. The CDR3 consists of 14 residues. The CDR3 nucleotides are TGCGCCAGCAGCACACAGGGGGCCTCCTACGAGCAGTACTTC. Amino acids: CASSTQGASYEQYF.

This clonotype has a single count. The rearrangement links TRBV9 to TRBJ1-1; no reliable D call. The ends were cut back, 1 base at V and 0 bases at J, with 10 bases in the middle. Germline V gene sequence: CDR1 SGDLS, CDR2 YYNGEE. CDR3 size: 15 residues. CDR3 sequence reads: CASSVSNGLNTEAFF. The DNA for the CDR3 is TGTGCCAGCAGCGTATCAAATGGACTGAACACTGAAGCTTTCTTT.

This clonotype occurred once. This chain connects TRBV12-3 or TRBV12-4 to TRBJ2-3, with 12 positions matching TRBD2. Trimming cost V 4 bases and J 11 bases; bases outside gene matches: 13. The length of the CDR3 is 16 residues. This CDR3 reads CASSSGLAGRADVQYF. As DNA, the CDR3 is TGTGCCAGCAGTTCCGGACTAGCGGGGAGAGCAGATGTGCAGTATTTT.

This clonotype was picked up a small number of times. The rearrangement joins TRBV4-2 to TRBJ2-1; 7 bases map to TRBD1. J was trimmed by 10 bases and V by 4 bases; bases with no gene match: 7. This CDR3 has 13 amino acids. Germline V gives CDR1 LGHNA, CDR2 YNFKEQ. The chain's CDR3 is CASSPYPDREQFF. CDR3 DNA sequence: TGTGCCAGCAGCCCCTACCCGGACAGGGAGCAGTTCTTC.